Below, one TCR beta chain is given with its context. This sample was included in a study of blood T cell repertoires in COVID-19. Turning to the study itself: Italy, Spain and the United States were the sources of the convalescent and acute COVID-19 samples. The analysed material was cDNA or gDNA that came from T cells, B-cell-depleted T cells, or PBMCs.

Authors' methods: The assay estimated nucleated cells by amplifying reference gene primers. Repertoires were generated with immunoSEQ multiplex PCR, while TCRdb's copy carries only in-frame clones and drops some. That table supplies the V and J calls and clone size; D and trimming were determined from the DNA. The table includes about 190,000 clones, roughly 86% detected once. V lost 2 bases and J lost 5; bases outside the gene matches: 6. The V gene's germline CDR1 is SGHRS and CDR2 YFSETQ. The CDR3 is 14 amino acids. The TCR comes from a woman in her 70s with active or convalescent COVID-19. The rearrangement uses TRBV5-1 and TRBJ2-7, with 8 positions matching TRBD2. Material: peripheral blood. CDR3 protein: CASSFSGGVNEQYF. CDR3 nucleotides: TGCGCCAGCAGCTTTTCGGGAGGGGTTAACGAGCAGTACTTC.